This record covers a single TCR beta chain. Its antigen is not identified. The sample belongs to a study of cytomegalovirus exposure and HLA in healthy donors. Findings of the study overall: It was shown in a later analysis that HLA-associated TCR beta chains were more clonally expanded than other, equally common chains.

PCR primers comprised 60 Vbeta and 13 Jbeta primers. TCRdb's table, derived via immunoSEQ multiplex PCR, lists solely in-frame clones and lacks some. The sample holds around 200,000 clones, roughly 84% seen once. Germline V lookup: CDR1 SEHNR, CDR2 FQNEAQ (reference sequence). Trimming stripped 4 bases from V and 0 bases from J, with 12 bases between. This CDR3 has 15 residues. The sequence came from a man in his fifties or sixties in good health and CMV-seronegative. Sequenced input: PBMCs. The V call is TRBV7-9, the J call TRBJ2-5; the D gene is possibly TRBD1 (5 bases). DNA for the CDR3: TGTGCCAGCAGCTCCTCGGACACCTACCAAGAGACCCAGTACTTC. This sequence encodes CASSSSDTYQETQYF.